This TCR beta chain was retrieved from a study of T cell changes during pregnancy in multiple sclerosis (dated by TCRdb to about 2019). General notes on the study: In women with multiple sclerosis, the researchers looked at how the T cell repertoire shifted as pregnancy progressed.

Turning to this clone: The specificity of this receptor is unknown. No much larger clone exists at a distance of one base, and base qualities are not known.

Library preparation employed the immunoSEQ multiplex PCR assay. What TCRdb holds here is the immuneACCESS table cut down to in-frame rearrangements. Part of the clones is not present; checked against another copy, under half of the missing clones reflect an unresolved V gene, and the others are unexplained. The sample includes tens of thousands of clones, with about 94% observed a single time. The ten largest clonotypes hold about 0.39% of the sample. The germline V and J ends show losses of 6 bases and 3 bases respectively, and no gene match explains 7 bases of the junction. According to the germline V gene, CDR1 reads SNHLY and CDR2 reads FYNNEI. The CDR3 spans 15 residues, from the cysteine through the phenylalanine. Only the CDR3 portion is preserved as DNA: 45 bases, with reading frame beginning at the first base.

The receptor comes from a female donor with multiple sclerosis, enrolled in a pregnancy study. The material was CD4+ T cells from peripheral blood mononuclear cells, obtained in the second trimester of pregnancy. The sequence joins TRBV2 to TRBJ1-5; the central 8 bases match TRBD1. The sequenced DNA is TGTGCCAGCAGCGCACAGGGGGTCAACAATCAGCCCCAGCATTTT. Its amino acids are CASSAQGVNNQPQHF.